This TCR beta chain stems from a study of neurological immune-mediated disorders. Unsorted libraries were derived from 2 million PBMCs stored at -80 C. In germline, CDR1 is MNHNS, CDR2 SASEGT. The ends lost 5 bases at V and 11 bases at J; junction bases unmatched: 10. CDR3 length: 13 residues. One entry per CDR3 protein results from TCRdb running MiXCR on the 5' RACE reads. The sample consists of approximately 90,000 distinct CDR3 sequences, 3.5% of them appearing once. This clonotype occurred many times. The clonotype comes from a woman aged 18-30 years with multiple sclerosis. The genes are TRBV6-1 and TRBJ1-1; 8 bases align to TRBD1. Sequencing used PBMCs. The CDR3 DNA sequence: TGTGCCAGCAGTCTCGGGCAGGGGGCATGGGCTTTCTTT. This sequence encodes CASSLGQGAWAFF.